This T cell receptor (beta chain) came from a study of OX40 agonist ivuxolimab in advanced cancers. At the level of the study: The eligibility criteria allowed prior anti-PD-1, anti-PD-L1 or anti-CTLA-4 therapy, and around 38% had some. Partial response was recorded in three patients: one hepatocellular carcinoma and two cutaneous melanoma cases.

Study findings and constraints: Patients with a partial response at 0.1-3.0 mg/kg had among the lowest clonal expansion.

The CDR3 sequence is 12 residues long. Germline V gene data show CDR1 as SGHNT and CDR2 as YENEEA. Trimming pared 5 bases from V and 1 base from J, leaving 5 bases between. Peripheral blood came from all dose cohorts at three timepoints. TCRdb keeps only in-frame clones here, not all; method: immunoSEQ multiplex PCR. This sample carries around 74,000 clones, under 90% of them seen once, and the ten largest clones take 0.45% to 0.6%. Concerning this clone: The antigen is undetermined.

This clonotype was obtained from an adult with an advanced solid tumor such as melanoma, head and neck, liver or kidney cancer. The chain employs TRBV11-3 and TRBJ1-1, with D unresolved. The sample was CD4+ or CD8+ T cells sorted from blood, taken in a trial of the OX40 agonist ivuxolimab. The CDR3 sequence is CASSRGNTEAFF. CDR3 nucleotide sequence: TGTGCCAGCAGCAGAGGGAACACTGAAGCTTTCTTT.